The present T cell receptor beta chain was sequenced within a study of T cells in Graves' hyperthyroidism and ophthalmopathy. Overall study findings and caveats: Ophthalmopathy cases were set apart from stable hyperthyroidism by a 13 V-J model. Ophthalmopathy, which appeared later, was predicted by the model a median roughly 6.4 months before onset.

Reasons for excluding patients were uncontrolled infection, other autoimmune disease, pregnancy or lactation. The source of the PBMCs was 8 to 10 ml of fresh peripheral blood. Trimming removed 8 bases from V and 1 base from J, with 14 bases in between. The CDR3 totals 14 residues. Germline lookup yields CDR1 MNHNS and CDR2 SASEGT. TCR beta CDR3 region amplification was performed from RNA transcripts. A first-round RT-PCR of the TCR CDR3 used the HTBI primer set. TCRdb re-called the multiplex PCR reads with MiXCR, one entry per CDR3 protein. This table holds a few hundred thousand distinct CDR3 sequences, 15% to 18% found once. This clonotype was counted many times. Its matching antigen is unknown.

The genes are TRBV6-1 and TRBJ1-1; D not certain. Sequencing used blood. The sequence derives from a woman in her late teens or twenties with Graves' hyperthyroidism. The CDR3 protein is CASSWASGNTEAFF. In DNA, the CDR3 is TGTGCCAGCTCTTGGGCCTCAGGGAACACTGAAGCTTTCTTT.